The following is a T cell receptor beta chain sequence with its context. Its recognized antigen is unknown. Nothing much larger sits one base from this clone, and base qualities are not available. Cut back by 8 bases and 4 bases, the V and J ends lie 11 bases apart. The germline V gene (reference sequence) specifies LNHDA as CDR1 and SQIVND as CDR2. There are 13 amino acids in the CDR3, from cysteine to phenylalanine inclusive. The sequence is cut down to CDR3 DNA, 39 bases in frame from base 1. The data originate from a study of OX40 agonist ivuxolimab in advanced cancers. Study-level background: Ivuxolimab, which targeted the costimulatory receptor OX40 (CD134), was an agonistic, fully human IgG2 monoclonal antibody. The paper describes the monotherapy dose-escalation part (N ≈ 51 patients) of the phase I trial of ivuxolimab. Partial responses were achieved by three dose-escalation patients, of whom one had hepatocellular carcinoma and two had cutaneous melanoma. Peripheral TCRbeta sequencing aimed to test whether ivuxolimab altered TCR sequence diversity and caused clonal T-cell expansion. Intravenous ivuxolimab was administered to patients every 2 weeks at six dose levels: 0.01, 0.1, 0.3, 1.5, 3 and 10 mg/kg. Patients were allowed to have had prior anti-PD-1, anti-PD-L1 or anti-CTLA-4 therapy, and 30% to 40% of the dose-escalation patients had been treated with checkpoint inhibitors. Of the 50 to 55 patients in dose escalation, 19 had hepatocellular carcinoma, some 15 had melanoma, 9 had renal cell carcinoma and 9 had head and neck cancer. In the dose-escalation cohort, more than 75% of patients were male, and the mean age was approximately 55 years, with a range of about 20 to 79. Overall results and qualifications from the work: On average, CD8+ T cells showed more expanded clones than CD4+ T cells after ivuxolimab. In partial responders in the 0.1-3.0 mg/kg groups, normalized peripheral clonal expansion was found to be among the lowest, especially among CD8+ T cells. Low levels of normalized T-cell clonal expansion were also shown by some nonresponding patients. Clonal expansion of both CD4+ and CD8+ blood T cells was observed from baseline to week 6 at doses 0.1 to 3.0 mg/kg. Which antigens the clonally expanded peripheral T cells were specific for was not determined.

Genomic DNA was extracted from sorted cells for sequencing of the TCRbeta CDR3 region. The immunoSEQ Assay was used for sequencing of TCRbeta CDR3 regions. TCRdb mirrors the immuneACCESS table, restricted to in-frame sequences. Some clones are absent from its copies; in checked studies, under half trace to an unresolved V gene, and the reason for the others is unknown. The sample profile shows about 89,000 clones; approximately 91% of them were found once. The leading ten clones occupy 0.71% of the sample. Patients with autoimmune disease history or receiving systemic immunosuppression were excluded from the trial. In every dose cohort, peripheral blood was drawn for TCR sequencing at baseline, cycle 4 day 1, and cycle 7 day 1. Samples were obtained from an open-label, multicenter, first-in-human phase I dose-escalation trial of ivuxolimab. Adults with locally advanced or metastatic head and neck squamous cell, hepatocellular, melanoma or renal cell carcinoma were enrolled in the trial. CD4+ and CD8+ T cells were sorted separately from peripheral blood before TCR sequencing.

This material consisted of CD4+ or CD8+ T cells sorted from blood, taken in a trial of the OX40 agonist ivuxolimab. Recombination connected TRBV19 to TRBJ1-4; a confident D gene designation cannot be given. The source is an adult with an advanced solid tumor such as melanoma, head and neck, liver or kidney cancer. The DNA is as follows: TGTGCCAGTGCGGCCGGGAATAATGAAAAACTGTTTTTT. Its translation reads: CASAAGNNEKLFF.